These T cell receptor beta chains were read from a single sample in a study of cytomegalovirus exposure and HLA in healthy donors. Sequencing was performed with immunoSEQ multiplex PCR; in TCRdb, only in-frame clones are kept and a portion is missing. The sample includes about 98,000 clones, approximately 83% of them seen just once. Sequencing input: PBMCs. All receptors come from a female donor in good health and CMV-seropositive. CDR3s include the opening cysteine and the closing phenylalanine or tryptophan. The D gene is left open where the match is weak. Not every row has a clone size; where given, it reads once, few, many or a size class.

clone_size	v_call	cdr3_length	d_call	j_call	cdr3_aa	cdr3_nt
NA	TRBV29-1	12	NA	TRBJ1-1	CSVGGGGTEAFF	TGCAGCGTTGGGGGCGGGGGCACTGAAGCTTTCTTT
NA	TRBV10-2	14	NA	TRBJ1-2	CASRDRSPLYGYTF	TGCGCCAGCAGAGACAGGAGTCCTCTCTATGGCTACACCTTC
NA	TRBV19	12	TRBD1	TRBJ1-1	CASRQGASEAFF	TGTGCCAGTCGACAGGGGGCGTCTGAAGCTTTCTTT
NA	TRBV2	14	NA	TRBJ1-2	CASSDPTRSYGYTF	TGTGCCAGCAGTGACCCCACCCGGAGTTATGGCTACACCTTC
NA	TRBV19	15	TRBD1	TRBJ2-3	CASSVPGQGTDTQYF	TGTGCCAGTAGTGTACCGGGACAGGGCACAGATACGCAGTATTTT
NA	TRBV19	15	NA	TRBJ1-1	CASSIWAEVNTEAFF	TGTGCCAGTAGTATTTGGGCAGAAGTAAACACTGAAGCTTTCTTT
NA	TRBV5-1	14	TRBD1	TRBJ2-7	CASSLGTASYEQYF	TGCGCCAGCAGCTTAGGGACAGCCTCCTACGAGCAGTACTTC
NA	TRBV27	10	TRBD1	TRBJ1-1	CASRGRGAFF	TGTGCCAGCAGGGGCAGGGGGGCTTTCTTT
NA	TRBV10-2	17	NA	TRBJ1-1	CASSGPQGPRGSTEAFF	TGCGCCAGCAGTGGGCCCCAGGGCCCCCGCGGGAGCACTGAAGCTTTCTTT
NA	TRBV18	16	TRBD1	TRBJ2-3	CASSPAGTGVTDTQYF	TGTGCCAGCTCACCCGCCGGGACAGGGGTCACAGATACGCAGTATTTT
NA	TRBV18	15	TRBD1	TRBJ1-6	CASKVQGDLDSPLHF	TGTGCCAGCAAGGTACAGGGGGATCTGGATTCACCCCTCCACTTT
NA	TRBV11-3	14	TRBD1	TRBJ1-1	CASSLESGGTEAFF	TGTGCCAGCAGCTTAGAGTCAGGGGGTACTGAAGCTTTCTTT
NA	TRBV5-1	11	NA	TRBJ2-1	CASSLGLEQFF	TGCGCCAGCAGCTTGGGGCTTGAGCAGTTCTTC
once	TRBV2	14	TRBD1	TRBJ1-5	CASSVDRGGQPQHF	TGTGCCAGCAGCGTGGACAGGGGTGGGCAGCCCCAGCATTTT
NA	TRBV4-1	19	TRBD2	TRBJ2-3	CASSQDRGASGGAGDTQYF	TGCGCCAGCAGCCAAGATCGAGGGGCTAGCGGGGGGGCGGGCGATACGCAGTATTTT
NA	TRBV23-1	14	TRBD1	TRBJ1-2	CAITGQGANYGYTF	TGCGCCATCACAGGACAGGGGGCGAACTATGGCTACACCTTC
NA	TRBV18	14	TRBD1	TRBJ1-5	CASSSGTADQPQHF	TGTGCCAGCTCATCCGGGACAGCGGATCAGCCCCAGCATTTT
NA	TRBV27	14	TRBD1	TRBJ2-1	CATSDRSGGNEQFF	TGTGCCACCTCGGACAGGTCAGGCGGCAATGAGCAGTTCTTC
NA	TRBV29-1	12	NA	TRBJ1-1	CSVRQTNTEAFF	TGCAGCGTTAGACAGACGAACACTGAAGCTTTCTTT
few	TRBV29-1	16	TRBD1	TRBJ2-2	CSVEGRGQKGTGELFF	TGCAGCGTTGAAGGCAGGGGGCAGAAGGGCACCGGGGAGCTGTTTTTT
NA	TRBV29-1	13	NA	TRBJ2-7	CSVEGTDPYEQYF	TGCAGCGTTGAAGGGACAGATCCCTACGAGCAGTACTTC
once	TRBV4-1	11	NA	TRBJ1-2	CASSLNYGYTF	TGCGCCAGCAGCCTAAACTATGGCTACACCTTC
NA	TRBV7-6	15	NA	TRBJ1-5	CASSSGFGSNQPQHF	TGTGCCAGCAGCTCAGGGTTCGGGAGCAATCAGCCCCAGCATTTT
NA	TRBV11-2	17	TRBD2	TRBJ2-5	CASSPGLAGDPQETQYF	TGTGCCAGCAGCCCCGGACTAGCGGGAGACCCCCAAGAGACCCAGTACTTC
NA	TRBV4-1	14	TRBD1	TRBJ2-7	CASSPRTGTHEQYF	TGCGCCAGCAGTCCCCGGACAGGGACCCACGAGCAGTACTTC
few	TRBV6-6	14	TRBD1	TRBJ1-1	CASLDRLIGTEAFF	TGTGCCAGCCTGGACAGGTTGATCGGCACTGAAGCTTTCTTT
NA	TRBV6-6	15	NA	TRBJ1-1	CASSASVGGPTEAFF	TGTGCCAGCAGTGCCTCTGTCGGGGGGCCCACTGAAGCTTTCTTT
NA	TRBV12-5	14	NA	TRBJ2-7	CASGLGSGTYEQYF	TGTGCTAGTGGTTTGGGCAGCGGTACCTACGAGCAGTACTTC
NA	TRBV12-5	18	TRBD1	TRBJ1-1	CASGLAIGQGARYTEAFF	TGTGCTAGTGGTTTGGCGATCGGACAGGGGGCGAGGTACACTGAAGCTTTCTTT